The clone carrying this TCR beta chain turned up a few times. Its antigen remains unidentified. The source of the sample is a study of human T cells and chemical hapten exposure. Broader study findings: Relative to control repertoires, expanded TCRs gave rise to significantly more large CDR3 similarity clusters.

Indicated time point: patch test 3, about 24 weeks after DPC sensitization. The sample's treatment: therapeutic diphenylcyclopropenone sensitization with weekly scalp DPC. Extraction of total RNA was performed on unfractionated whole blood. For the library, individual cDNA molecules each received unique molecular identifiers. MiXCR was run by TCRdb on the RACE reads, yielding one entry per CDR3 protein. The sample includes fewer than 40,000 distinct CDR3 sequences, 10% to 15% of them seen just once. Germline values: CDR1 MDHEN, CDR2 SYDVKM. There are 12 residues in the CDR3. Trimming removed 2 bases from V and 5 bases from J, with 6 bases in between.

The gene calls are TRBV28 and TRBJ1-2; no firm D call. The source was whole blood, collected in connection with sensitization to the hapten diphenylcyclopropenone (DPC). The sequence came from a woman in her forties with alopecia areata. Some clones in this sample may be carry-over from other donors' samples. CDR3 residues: CASSLVGYGYTF. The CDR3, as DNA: TGTGCCAGCAGTTTAGTGGGTTATGGCTACACCTTC.